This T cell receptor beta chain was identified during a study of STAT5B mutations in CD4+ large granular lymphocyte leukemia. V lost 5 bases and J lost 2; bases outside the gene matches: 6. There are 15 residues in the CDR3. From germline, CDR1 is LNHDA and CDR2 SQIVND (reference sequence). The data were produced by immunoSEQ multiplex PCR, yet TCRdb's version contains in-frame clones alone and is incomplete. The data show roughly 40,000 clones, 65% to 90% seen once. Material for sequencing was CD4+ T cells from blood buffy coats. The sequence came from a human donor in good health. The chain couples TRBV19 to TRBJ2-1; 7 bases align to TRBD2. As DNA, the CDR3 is TGTGCCAGTAGTCCCGTAGCGGGTCCCTACAATGAGCAGTTCTTC. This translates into CASSPVAGPYNEQFF.